This entry features one TCR beta chain sequence. The assay was immunoSEQ multiplex PCR, and TCRdb's table has in-frame clones only and misses some. The sample records 110,000 or so clones, roughly 87% being singletons. In germline, CDR1 is ENHRY, CDR2 SYGVKD. The CDR3 totals 15 residues. Trimming shortened V by 0 bases and J by 6 bases, and 14 bases separated the two germline ends. The sample comes from a study of T cell responses to AZD1222 COVID-19 vaccine. This clonotype was obtained from an adult in good health. The sample consisted of peripheral blood, taken on day 0 of AZD1222 vaccination. The chain has TRBV10-3 and TRBJ1-2; D is perhaps TRBD1 (5 bases). The CDR3 loop reads CAISESYPETDGYTF. CDR3 nucleotide sequence: TGTGCCATCAGTGAGTCGTACCCCGAGACAGATGGCTACACCTTC.